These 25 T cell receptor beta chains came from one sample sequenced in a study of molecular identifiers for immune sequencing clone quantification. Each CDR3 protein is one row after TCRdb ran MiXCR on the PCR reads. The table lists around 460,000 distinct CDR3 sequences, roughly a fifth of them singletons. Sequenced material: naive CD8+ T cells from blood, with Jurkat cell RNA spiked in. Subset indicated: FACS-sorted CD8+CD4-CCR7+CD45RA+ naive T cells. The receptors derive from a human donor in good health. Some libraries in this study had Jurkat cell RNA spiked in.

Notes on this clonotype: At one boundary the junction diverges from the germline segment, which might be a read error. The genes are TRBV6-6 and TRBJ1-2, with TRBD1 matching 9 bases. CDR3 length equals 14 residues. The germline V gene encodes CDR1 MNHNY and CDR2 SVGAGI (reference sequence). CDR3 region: CAGSREQGAIGYTF. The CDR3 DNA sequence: TGTGCCGGCAGTCGAGAACAGGGGGCAATTGGCTACACCTTC.

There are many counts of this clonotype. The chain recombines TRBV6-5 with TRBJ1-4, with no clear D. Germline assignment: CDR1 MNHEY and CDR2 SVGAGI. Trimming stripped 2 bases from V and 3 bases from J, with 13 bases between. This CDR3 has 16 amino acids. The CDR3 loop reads CASSYTPGSPNEKLFF. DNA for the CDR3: TGTGCCAGCAGTTACACCCCGGGTTCCCCTAATGAAAAACTGTTTTTT.

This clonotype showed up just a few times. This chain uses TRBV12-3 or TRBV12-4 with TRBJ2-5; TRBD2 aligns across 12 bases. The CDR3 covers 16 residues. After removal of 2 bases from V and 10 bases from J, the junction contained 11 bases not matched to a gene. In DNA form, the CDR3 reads TGTGCCAGCAGTTTACGTATTCCTAGCGGGGGGGGCGACCAGTACTTC. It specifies CASSLRIPSGGGDQYF.

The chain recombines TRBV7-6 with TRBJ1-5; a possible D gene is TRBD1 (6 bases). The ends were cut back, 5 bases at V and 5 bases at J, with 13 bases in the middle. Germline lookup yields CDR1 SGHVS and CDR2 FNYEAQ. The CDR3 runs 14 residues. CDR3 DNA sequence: TGTGCCAGCAGCCCCGGGCCAGGGGATCAGCCCCAGCATTTT. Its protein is CASSPGPGDQPQHF.

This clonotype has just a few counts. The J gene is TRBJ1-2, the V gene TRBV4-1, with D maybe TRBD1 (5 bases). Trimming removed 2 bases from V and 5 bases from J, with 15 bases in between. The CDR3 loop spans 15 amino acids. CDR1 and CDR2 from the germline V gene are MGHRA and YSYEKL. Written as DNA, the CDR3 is TGCGCCAGCAGCCAAAATCGGGGCGGGGGATATGGCTACACCTTC. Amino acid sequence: CASSQNRGGGYGYTF.

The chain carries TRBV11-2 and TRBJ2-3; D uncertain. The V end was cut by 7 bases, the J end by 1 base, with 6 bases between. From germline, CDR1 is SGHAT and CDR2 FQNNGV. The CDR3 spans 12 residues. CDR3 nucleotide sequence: TGTGCCAGCAACCTGGGCACAGATACGCAGTATTTT. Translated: CASNLGTDTQYF.

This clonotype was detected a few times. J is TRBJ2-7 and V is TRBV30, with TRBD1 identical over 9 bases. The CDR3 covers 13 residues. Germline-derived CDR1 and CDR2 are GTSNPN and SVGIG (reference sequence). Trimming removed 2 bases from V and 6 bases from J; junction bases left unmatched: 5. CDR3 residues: CAWSTGGTFEQYF. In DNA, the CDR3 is TGTGCCTGGAGTACAGGGGGCACTTTCGAGCAGTACTTC.

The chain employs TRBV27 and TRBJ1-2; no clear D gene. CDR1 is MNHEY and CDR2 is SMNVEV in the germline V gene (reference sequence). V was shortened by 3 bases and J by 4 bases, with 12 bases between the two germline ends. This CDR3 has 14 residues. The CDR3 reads CASSLRPGFYGYTF. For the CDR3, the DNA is TGTGCCAGCAGTTTGCGGCCCGGATTCTATGGCTACACCTTC.

The CDR3 region is CASSFPGGGTEAFF. CDR3 DNA sequence: TGTGCCAGCAGTTTCCCGGGAGGAGGCACTGAAGCTTTCTTT. The gene calls are TRBV25-1 and TRBJ1-1; D remains unclear. CDR3 size: 14 residues. Germline V CDR1 and CDR2: MGHDK, SYGVNS. With 5 bases removed from V and 4 bases from J, the gap between germline ends came to 14 bases.

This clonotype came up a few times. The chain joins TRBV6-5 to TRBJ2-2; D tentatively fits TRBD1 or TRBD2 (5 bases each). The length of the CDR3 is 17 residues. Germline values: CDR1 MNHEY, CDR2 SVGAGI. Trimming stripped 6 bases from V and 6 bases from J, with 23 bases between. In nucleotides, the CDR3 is TGTGCCAGCAGAGCCGTCTCGGGTGGGGGTTGGTCCGGGGAGCTGTTTTTT. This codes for CASRAVSGGGWSGELFF.

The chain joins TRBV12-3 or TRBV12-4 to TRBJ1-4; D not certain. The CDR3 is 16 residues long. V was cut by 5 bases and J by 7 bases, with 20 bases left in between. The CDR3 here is CASSPSLTDFGEKLFF. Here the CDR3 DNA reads TGTGCCAGCAGTCCCTCCCTAACAGACTTCGGTGAAAAACTGTTTTTT.

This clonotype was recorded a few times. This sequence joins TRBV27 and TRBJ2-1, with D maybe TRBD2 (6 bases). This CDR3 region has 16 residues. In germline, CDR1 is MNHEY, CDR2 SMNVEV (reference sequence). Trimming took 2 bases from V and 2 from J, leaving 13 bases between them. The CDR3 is CASSLTGVLPYNEQFF. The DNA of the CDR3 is TGTGCCAGCAGTTTAACGGGAGTTTTACCCTACAATGAGCAGTTCTTC.

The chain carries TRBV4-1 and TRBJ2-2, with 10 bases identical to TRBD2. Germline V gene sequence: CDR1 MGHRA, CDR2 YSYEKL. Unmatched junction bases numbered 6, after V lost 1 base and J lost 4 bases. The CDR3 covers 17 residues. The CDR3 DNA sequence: TGCGCCAGCAGCCAAGCCCCAGCGGGGGGGCTCACCGGGGAGCTGTTTTTT. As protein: CASSQAPAGGLTGELFF.

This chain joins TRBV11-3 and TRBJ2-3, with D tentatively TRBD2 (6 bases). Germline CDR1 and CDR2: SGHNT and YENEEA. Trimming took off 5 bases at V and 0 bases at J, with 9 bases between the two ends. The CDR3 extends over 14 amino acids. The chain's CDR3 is CASSRSGSTDTQYF. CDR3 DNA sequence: TGTGCCAGCAGCCGCAGCGGGAGCACAGATACGCAGTATTTT.

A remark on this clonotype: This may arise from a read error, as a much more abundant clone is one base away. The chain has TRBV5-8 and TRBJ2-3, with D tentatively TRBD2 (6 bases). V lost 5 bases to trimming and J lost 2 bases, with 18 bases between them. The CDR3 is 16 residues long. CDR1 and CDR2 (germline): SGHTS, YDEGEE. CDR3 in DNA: TGTGCCAGCAGGAATGAGGAGGAGGGCCTCACAGATACGCAGTATTTT. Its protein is CASRNEEEGLTDTQYF.

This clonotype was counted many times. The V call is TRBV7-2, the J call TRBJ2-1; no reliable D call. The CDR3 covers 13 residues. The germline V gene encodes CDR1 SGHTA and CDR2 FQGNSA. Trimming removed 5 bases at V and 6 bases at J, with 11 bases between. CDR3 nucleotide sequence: TGTGCCAGCAGCCAATCGGTGGTCAATGAGCAGTTCTTC. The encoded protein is CASSQSVVNEQFF. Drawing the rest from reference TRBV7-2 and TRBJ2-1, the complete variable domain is GAGVSQSPSNKVTEKGKDVELRCDPISGHTALYWYRQSLGQGLEFLIYFQGNSAPDKSGLPSDRFSAERTGGSVSTLTIQRTQQEDSAVYLCASSQSVVNEQFFGPGTRLTVL.

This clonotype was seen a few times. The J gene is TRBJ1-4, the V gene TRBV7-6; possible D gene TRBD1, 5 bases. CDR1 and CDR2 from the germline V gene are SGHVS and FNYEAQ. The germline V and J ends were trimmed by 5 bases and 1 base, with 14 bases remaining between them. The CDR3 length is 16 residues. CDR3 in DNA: TGTGCCAGCAGCGGAAGAATTGGGGGAACTAATGAAAAACTGTTTTTT. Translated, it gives CASSGRIGGTNEKLFF. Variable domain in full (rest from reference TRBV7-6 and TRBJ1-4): GAGVSQSPRYKVTKRGQDVALRCDPISGHVSLYWYRQALGQGPEFLTYFNYEAQQDKSGLPNDRFSAERPEGSISTLTIQRTEQRDSAMYRCASSGRIGGTNEKLFFGSGTQLSVL.

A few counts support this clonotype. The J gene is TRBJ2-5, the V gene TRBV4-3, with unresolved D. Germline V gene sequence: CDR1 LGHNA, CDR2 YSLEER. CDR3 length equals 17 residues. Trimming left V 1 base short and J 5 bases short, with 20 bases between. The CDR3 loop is CASSQGVTPTGLETQYF. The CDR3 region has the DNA TGCGCCAGCAGCCAAGGGGTAACACCTACCGGGCTCGAGACCCAGTACTTC.

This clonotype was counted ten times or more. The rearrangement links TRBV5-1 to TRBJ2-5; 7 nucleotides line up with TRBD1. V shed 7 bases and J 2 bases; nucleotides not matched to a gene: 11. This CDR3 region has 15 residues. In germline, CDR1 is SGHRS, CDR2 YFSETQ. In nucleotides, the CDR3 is TGCGCCAGCCCCTGCGAGACAGGGAATCAAGAGACCCAGTACTTC. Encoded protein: CASPCETGNQETQYF.

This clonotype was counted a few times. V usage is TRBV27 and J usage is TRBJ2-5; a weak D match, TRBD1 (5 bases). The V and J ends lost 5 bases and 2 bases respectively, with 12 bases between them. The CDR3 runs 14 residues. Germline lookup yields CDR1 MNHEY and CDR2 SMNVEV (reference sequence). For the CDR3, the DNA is TGTGCCAGCAGTCATCAAGGGGCGCAAGAGACCCAGTACTTC. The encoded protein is CASSHQGAQETQYF.

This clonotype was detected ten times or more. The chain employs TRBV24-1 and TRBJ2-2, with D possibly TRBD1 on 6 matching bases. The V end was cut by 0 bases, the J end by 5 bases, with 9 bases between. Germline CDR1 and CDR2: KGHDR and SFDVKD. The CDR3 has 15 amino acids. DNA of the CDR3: TGTGCCACCAGTGATTTGCGTGGGACAACCGGGGAGCTGTTTTTT. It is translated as CATSDLRGTTGELFF.

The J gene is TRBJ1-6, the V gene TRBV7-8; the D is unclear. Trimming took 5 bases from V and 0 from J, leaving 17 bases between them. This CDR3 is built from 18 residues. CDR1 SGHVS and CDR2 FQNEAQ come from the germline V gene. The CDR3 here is CASSQHQAGSSYNSPLHF. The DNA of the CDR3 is TGTGCCAGCAGCCAACACCAGGCCGGAAGCTCCTATAATTCACCCCTCCACTTT.

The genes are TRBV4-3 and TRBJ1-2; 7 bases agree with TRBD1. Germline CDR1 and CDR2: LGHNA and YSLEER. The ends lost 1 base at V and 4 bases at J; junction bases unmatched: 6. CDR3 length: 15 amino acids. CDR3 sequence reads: CASSQVLRDSYGYTF. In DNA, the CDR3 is TGCGCCAGCAGCCAAGTCCTTCGGGACAGCTATGGCTACACCTTC.

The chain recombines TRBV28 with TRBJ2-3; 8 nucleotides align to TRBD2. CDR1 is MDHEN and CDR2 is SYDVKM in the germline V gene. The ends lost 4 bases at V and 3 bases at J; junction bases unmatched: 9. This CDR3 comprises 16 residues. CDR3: CASSSRTSYVTDTQYF. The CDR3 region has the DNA TGTGCCAGCAGTTCCCGGACTAGCTATGTTACAGATACGCAGTATTTT.

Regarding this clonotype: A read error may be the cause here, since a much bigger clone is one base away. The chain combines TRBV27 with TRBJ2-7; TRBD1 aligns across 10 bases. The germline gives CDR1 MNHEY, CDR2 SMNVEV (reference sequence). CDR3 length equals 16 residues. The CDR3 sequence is CACSHKRTGGPYEQYF. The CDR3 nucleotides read TGTGCCTGCAGTCATAAGAGGACAGGGGGGCCCTACGAGCAGTACTTC.